The 24 T cell receptor beta chains below all came from one sample that was sequenced in a study of cytomegalovirus exposure and HLA in healthy donors. PCR amplification relied on 60 Vbeta primers (plus 13 Jbeta primers). Sequencing used immunoSEQ multiplex PCR; TCRdb keeps in-frame clones, though not all of them. The sample yields 100,000 to 150,000 clones, 74% seen once. The sample taken for sequencing was PBMCs. These receptors were taken from a man aged 40-49 years in good health and CMV-seropositive.

V is TRBV2 and J is TRBJ1-4; no firm D call. The ends were cut back, 7 bases at V and 0 bases at J, with 12 bases in the middle. Germline CDR1 and CDR2: SNHLY and FYNNEI. This CDR3 is built from 15 residues. CDR3 protein: CASTVLRTTNEKLFF. DNA of the CDR3: TGTGCCAGCACCGTACTCAGGACAACTAATGAAAAACTGTTTTTT.

There are a few counts of this clone. The V call is TRBV25-1, the J call TRBJ2-7, with D possibly being TRBD1 (5 bases). This CDR3 spans 12 amino acids. The germline CDR1 and CDR2 sequences are MGHDK and SYGVNS. The V end was cut by 2 bases, the J end by 7 bases, with 9 bases between. CDR3 nucleotides: TGTGCCAGCAGTGAAGGGGCAGAAGAGCAGTACTTC. This translates into CASSEGAEEQYF.

The chain couples TRBV7-8 to TRBJ1-6; 8 positions agree with TRBD1. This CDR3 comprises 15 residues. V trimming: 5 bases; J trimming: 7 bases; junction bases outside the gene matches: 7. Germline CDR1 is SGHVS and CDR2 is FQNEAQ. This CDR3 is CASSPRQGWNSPLHF. The CDR3 region has the DNA TGTGCCAGCAGCCCTAGACAGGGGTGGAATTCACCCCTCCACTTT.

This chain uses TRBV6-5 with TRBJ1-1, with 8 bases fitting TRBD1. With 0 bases clipped from V and 4 bases from J, the junction kept 7 bases outside the gene matches. The CDR3 covers 16 residues. Germline V lookup: CDR1 MNHEY, CDR2 SVGAGI. The CDR3 spells CASSYSGQGPGTEAFF. In nucleotides, the CDR3 is TGTGCCAGCAGTTACTCTGGACAGGGACCCGGCACTGAAGCTTTCTTT.

The chain joins TRBV30 to TRBJ2-3; 7 nucleotides agree with TRBD1. The trim removed 0 bases at V and 6 bases at J, leaving 6 bases unmatched. CDR3 length: 14 amino acids. The germline CDR1 and CDR2 sequences are GTSNPN and SVGIG (reference sequence). CDR3 loop: CAWSVGQAADTQYF. Written as DNA, the CDR3 is TGTGCCTGGAGTGTAGGACAGGCCGCGGATACGCAGTATTTT.

This clone was counted between two and nine times. The chain joins TRBV14 to TRBJ2-1; D is possibly TRBD1 (5 bases). CDR1 and CDR2 from the germline V gene are SGHDN and FVKESK. This CDR3 has 17 amino acids. Trimming cost V 0 bases and J 0 bases, with 12 bases left between them. In DNA, the CDR3 is TGTGCCAGCAGCCAAGATGGGGCTAGGAGCTCCTACAATGAGCAGTTCTTC. Translating it yields CASSQDGARSSYNEQFF.

This sequence joins TRBV6-5 and TRBJ2-5, with 10 bases matching TRBD1. This CDR3 region has 15 residues. Trimming at V came to 6 bases and at J to 5 bases, leaving 9 bases not matched to a gene. Germline CDR1 and CDR2: MNHEY and SVGAGI. The CDR3, as DNA: TGTGCCAGCAGACTCGACAGGGGGCGGGATGAGACCCAGTACTTC. It codes for CASRLDRGRDETQYF.

This clone was counted a single time. The V call is TRBV2, the J call TRBJ1-2, with D unresolved. V was pared by 6 bases and J by 8 bases, with 13 bases between. Germline V lookup: CDR1 SNHLY, CDR2 FYNNEI. The CDR3 is made up of 12 amino acids. The CDR3 is CASRAGRAGYTF. CDR3 in DNA: TGTGCCAGCAGGGCCGGGAGGGCGGGCTACACCTTC.

CDR3: CASSLLGTVIYEQYF. In nucleotides, the CDR3 is TGTGCCAGCAGTTTATTGGGGACAGTGATCTACGAGCAGTACTTC. This chain links TRBV27 with TRBJ2-7; 7 bases match TRBD1. CDR3 length: 15 residues. The trim removed 1 base at V and 3 bases at J, leaving 6 bases unmatched. Germline-derived CDR1 and CDR2 are MNHEY and SMNVEV (reference sequence).

The chain is built from TRBV5-5 and TRBJ1-4, with D possibly TRBD1 on 5 matching bases. This CDR3 contains 14 residues. Deletions cut 0 bases from V and 8 bases from J, with 11 bases between. Per germline, CDR1 SGHKS and CDR2 YYEKEE (reference sequence). The CDR3: CASSLDPGGEKLFF. The DNA of the CDR3 is TGTGCCAGCAGCTTGGACCCGGGGGGGGAAAAACTGTTTTTT.

The chain carries TRBV4-1 and TRBJ2-7; 7 bases are a match to TRBD1. V was pared by 4 bases and J by 2 bases, with 8 bases of the junction left unmatched. The CDR3 consists of 15 residues. Germline CDR1 MGHRA, CDR2 YSYEKL. The CDR3 protein is CASSLRQGSTYEQYF. In DNA form, the CDR3 reads TGCGCCAGCAGCCTAAGACAGGGTTCTACCTACGAGCAGTACTTC.

The rearrangement links TRBV6-1 to TRBJ2-1, with D unclear. CDR1 is MNHNS, CDR2 SASEGT, per germline. This CDR3 comprises 13 residues. V lost 7 bases and J lost 6, with 13 bases in between. Here the CDR3 reads CASINSGSNEQFF. The CDR3 DNA follows: TGTGCCAGCATCAACTCCGGGTCCAATGAGCAGTTCTTC.

This clone was detected a few times. This chain connects TRBV9 to TRBJ1-3, with D hard to call. Germline V gene lookup returns CDR1 SGDLS and CDR2 YYNGEE. This CDR3 region has 17 residues. The V end lost 0 bases, the J end lost 0 bases, and 13 bases lay between the germline ends. The CDR3 is CASSVGRGLNSGNTIYF. In nucleotides, the CDR3 is TGTGCCAGCAGCGTAGGGCGAGGGCTAAACTCTGGAAACACCATATATTTT.

The V gene is TRBV5-5, the J gene TRBJ2-3, with 9 positions matching TRBD1. This CDR3 has 18 amino acids. Germline V gives CDR1 SGHKS, CDR2 YYEKEE (reference sequence). V lost 4 bases and J lost 6; bases outside the gene matches: 18. The CDR3 spells CASSRLLRDRVQSDTQYF. CDR3 DNA sequence: TGTGCCAGCAGCCGACTCCTCCGGGACAGGGTTCAGTCGGATACGCAGTATTTT.

The chain has TRBV5-1 and TRBJ2-3, with D perhaps matching TRBD2 (6 bases). Germline CDR1 and CDR2: SGHRS and YFSETQ. The CDR3 loop spans 15 amino acids. V was pared by 6 bases and J by 1 base, with 15 bases between. The CDR3 loop reads CASTQGGRGTDTQYF. CDR3 DNA: TGCGCCAGCACCCAGGGAGGAAGGGGCACAGATACGCAGTATTTT.

Points on this clone: The same CDR3 also results from other DNA sequences found in this sample. The gene calls are TRBV2 and TRBJ1-5; perhaps TRBD1 as D (5 bases). The CDR3 covers 14 residues. Germline V gene sequence: CDR1 SNHLY, CDR2 FYNNEI. V shed 6 bases and J shed 0 bases, with 9 bases lying between them. CDR3 nucleotide sequence: TGTGCCAGCAGGGGGGGAAATAGCAATCAGCCCCAGCATTTT. It translates to CASRGGNSNQPQHF.

The genes are TRBV7-2 and TRBJ1-6; D perhaps matches TRBD1 (6 bases). CDR3 length equals 12 residues. V was shortened by 2 bases and J by 14 bases, with 10 bases between the two germline ends. Germline V gene data show CDR1 as SGHTA and CDR2 as FQGNSA. In DNA, the CDR3 is TGTGCCAGCAGCTTACAGGGGCTGGCCCTCCACTTT. Translation gives CASSLQGLALHF.

In its sample, this clone was seen a few times. The DNA for the CDR3 is TGTGCCACCAGCAGATTGGGCCTACCTGAAGCTTTCTTT. Encoded protein: CATSRLGLPEAFF. The gene calls are TRBV15 and TRBJ1-1, with unresolved D. The germline gives CDR1 LNHNV, CDR2 YYDKDF (reference sequence). This CDR3 is 13 amino acids long. The V end lost 2 bases, the J end lost 6 bases, and 10 bases lay between the germline ends.

The genes are TRBV6-1 and TRBJ1-1, with D hard to call. The V end was cut by 4 bases, the J end by 2 bases, with 8 bases between. Per germline, CDR1 MNHNS and CDR2 SASEGT. The CDR3 has 13 amino acids. CDR3 DNA sequence: TGTGCCAGCAGTGGGCTTCTCAACACTGAAGCTTTCTTT. Residues: CASSGLLNTEAFF.

The DNA for the CDR3 is TGTGCCAGCAGCTTAAGGGACAGGGTCCCCGAAAAACTGTTTTTT. Translated, it gives CASSLRDRVPEKLFF. The chain has TRBV7-9 and TRBJ1-4; 9 positions agree with TRBD1. Per germline, CDR1 SEHNR and CDR2 FQNEAQ (reference sequence). This CDR3 comprises 15 residues. J was trimmed by 8 bases and V by 2 bases; bases with no gene match: 6.

The CDR3 bases are TGTGCCAGCAGCTTACGGGACAGGGGAGGTGCCACTGAAGCTTTCTTT. Translation gives CASSLRDRGGATEAFF. V and J are TRBV11-1 and TRBJ1-1; 10 bases line up with TRBD1. Germline trimming cut 2 bases from V and 4 bases from J; bases unmatched to any gene: 7. This CDR3 spans 16 amino acids. The germline CDR1 and CDR2 sequences are SGHAT and FQDESV (reference sequence).

This chain joins TRBV19 and TRBJ1-3; D gene uncertain. V was cut by 7 bases and J by 1 base, with 17 bases left in between. This CDR3 has 16 amino acids. Germline-derived CDR1 and CDR2 are LNHDA and SQIVND (reference sequence). The CDR3 spells CASTPAGRPSGNTIYF. CDR3 sequence (DNA): TGTGCCAGTACCCCGGCAGGCCGACCTTCTGGAAACACCATATATTTT.

This chain uses TRBV7-2 with TRBJ2-7; D possibly corresponds to TRBD2 (5 bases). The V end was cut by 5 bases, the J end by 2 bases, with 13 bases between. This CDR3 spans 14 amino acids. Germline loops: CDR1 SGHTA, CDR2 FQGNSA. CDR3 bases: TGTGCCAGCAGCCTCCGGGGAGAAACCTACGAGCAGTACTTC. Residues: CASSLRGETYEQYF.

This sequence joins TRBV4-1 and TRBJ2-1; 8 bases fit TRBD2. This CDR3 has 14 amino acids. Germline assignment: CDR1 MGHRA and CDR2 YSYEKL. With V trimmed by 4 bases and J by 7 bases, 6 bases remained unmatched. The CDR3 coding sequence is TGCGCCAGCAGCCTAAGCGGGAGAATTAATGAGCAGTTCTTC. This encodes CASSLSGRINEQFF.